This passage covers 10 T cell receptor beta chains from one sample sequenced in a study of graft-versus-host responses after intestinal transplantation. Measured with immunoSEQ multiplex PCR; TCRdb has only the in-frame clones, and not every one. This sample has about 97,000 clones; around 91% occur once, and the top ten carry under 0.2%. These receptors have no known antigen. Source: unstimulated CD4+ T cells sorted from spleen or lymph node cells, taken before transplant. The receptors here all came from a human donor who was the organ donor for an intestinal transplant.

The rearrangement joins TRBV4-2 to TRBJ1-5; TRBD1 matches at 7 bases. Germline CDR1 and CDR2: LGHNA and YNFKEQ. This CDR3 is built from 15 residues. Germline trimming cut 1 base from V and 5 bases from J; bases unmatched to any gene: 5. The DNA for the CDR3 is TGTGCCAGCAGCCAAGGGAGACAGGGAGATCAGCCCCAGCATTTT. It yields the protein CASSQGRQGDQPQHF.

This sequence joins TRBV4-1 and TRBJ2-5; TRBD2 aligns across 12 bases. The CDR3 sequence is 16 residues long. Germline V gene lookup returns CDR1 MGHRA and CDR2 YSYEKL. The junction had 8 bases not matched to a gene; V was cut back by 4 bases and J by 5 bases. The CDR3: CASSLFPGLAGETQYF. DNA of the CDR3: TGCGCCAGCAGCCTTTTCCCGGGACTAGCGGGCGAGACCCAGTACTTC.

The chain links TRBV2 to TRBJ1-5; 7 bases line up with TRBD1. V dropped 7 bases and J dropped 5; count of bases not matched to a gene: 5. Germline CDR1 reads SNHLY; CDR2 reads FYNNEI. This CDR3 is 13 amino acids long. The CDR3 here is CASTPGQYQPQHF. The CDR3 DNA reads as TGTGCCAGCACGCCGGGACAGTATCAGCCCCAGCATTTT.

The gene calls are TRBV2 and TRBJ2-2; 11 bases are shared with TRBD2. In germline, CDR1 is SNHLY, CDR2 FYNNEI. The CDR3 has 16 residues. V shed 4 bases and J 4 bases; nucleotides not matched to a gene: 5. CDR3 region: CASSGSGGAPTGELFF. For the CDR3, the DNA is TGTGCCAGCAGTGGTAGCGGGGGGGCCCCCACCGGGGAGCTGTTTTTT.

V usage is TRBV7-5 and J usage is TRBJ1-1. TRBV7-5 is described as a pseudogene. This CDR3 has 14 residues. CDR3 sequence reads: CARSLVRGRTEAFF. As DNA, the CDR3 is TGTGCCAGAAGCTTAGTGCGGGGGCGAACTGAAGCTTTCTTT.

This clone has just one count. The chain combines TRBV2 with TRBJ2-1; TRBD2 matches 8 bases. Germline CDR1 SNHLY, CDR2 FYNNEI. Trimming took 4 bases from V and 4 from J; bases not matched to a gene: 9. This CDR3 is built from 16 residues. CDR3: CASSGIERGTYNEQFF. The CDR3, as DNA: TGTGCCAGCAGTGGTATTGAGCGGGGGACGTACAATGAGCAGTTCTTC. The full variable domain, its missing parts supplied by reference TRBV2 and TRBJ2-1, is EPEVTQTPSHQVTQMGQEVILRCVPISNHLYFYWYRQILGQKVEFLVSFYNNEISEKSEIFDDQFSVERPDGSNFTLKIRSTKLEDSAMYFCASSGIERGTYNEQFFGPGTRLTVL.

CDR3 sequence (DNA): TGTGCCAGCAGTCGAGGGGACAGGGGTTCGGGGGCTGAAGCTTTCTTT. Translated, it gives CASSRGDRGSGAEAFF. This chain joins TRBV28 and TRBJ1-1; 10 bases line up with TRBD1. Losses at the gene ends were 5 bases for V and 6 bases for J; bases not matched to a gene: 12. The V gene's germline CDR1 is MDHEN and CDR2 SYDVKM. CDR3 size: 16 residues.

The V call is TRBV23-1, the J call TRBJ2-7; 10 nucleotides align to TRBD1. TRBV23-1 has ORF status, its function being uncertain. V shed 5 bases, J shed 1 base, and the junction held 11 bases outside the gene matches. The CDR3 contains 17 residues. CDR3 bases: TGCGCCAGCAGTGCAACCTTCCGGGACAGGGGTTCCTACGAGCAGTACTTC. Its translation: CASSATFRDRGSYEQYF.

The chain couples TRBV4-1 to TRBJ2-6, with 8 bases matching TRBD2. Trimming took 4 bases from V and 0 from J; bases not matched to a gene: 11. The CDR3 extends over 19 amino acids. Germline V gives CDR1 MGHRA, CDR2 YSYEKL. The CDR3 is CASSRRSGSGDSGANVLTF. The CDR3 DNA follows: TGCGCCAGCAGCCGCCGCAGTGGTAGCGGGGACTCTGGGGCCAACGTCCTGACTTTC.

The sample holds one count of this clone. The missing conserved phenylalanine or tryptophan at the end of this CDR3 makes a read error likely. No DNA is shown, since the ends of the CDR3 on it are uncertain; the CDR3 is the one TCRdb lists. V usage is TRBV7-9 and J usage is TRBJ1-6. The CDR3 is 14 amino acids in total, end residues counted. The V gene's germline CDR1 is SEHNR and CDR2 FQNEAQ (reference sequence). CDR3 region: CASSSTGLSDCGLG.